A single T cell receptor (beta chain) is shown here with its context. The entry originates in a study of T cell responses to AZD1222 COVID-19 vaccine. This CDR3 has 13 residues. The germline CDR1 and CDR2 sequences are KGHSH and LQKENI. V lost 3 bases and J lost 3, with 9 bases in between. Measured with immunoSEQ multiplex PCR; TCRdb has only the in-frame clones, and not every one. Of 150,000 to 200,000 clones listed, about 90% are singletons. This chain uses TRBV18 with TRBJ2-7, with D hard to call. The receptor was isolated from an adult who received the AZD1222 COVID-19 vaccine. The sample was peripheral blood, taken 28 days after the second AZD1222 dose. CDR3 DNA sequence: TGTGCCAGCTCACCCGGCGCCAACTACGAGCAGTACTTC. Its translation: CASSPGANYEQYF.